Listed here are 9 T cell receptor beta chains from one sample, sequenced in a study of graft-versus-host responses after intestinal transplantation. Clones were sequenced by immunoSEQ multiplex PCR, and TCRdb holds only the in-frame ones, with some missing. The sample lists more than 70,000 clones; roughly 90% were seen once. For these TCRs, the target antigens are not known. Material: unstimulated CD8+ T cells sorted from spleen or lymph node cells, obtained before transplant. Receptor source: a human donor who was the organ donor for an intestinal transplant.

The CDR3 nucleotides are TGCGCCAGCAGCCAGCCCCAGGGCTCCTACGAGCAGTACTTC. Translated, it gives CASSQPQGSYEQYF. This sequence joins TRBV4-1 and TRBJ2-5, with TRBD1 as a possible D gene (5 bases). The J call may be in error: the DNA end matches TRBJ2-7 better. The CDR3 is 14 residues long. Germline loops: CDR1 MGHRA, CDR2 YSYEKL.

This chain connects TRBV9 to TRBJ2-3; tentatively, D is TRBD2 (5 bases). V lost 4 bases, J lost 1 base, and 13 bases lay in between. CDR3 length: 15 amino acids. In germline, CDR1 is SGDLS, CDR2 YYNGEE. CDR3 sequence: CASSTRSGRTDTQYF. Here the CDR3 DNA reads TGTGCCAGCAGCACCAGGAGCGGACGCACAGATACGCAGTATTTT.

The chain is built from TRBV7-2 and TRBJ2-7; maybe TRBD1 (6 bases). Per germline, CDR1 SGHTA and CDR2 FQGNSA. This CDR3 comprises 14 residues. Trimming pared 3 bases from V and 2 bases from J, leaving 11 bases between. CDR3 amino acids: CASSFQGITYEQYF. CDR3 coding DNA: TGTGCCAGCAGCTTCCAGGGGATCACCTACGAGCAGTACTTC.

V gene TRBV27 combines with J gene TRBJ2-2; D may be TRBD1 (5 bases). V shed 5 bases and J shed 9 bases, with 10 bases lying between them. The germline V gene has CDR1 MNHEY and CDR2 SMNVEV (reference sequence). The CDR3 runs to 12 residues. CDR3 loop: CASSLLGRELFF. The DNA of the CDR3 is TGTGCCAGCAGTCTGCTGGGGCGGGAGCTGTTTTTT.

V is TRBV9 and J is TRBJ1-2, with TRBD1 identical over 10 bases. Losses at the gene ends were 2 bases for V and 8 bases for J; bases not matched to a gene: 15. Germline V gives CDR1 SGDLS, CDR2 YYNGEE. This CDR3 comprises 17 residues. As DNA, the CDR3 is TGTGCCAGCAGCGTCGACAGGGGGCGCGGTAAGCTGACGGGCTACACCTTC. Its translation is CASSVDRGRGKLTGYTF.

A note on this clone: Other DNA sequences in this sample translate to the same CDR3. V usage is TRBV7-6 and J usage is TRBJ2-1, with TRBD2 matching over 9 bases. This CDR3 is built from 14 residues. From germline, CDR1 is SGHVS and CDR2 FNYEAQ. The J segment lost 6 bases and the V segment lost 3 bases, leaving 3 bases of the junction unmatched. CDR3 sequence reads: CASSFSGGSNEQFF. In DNA form, the CDR3 reads TGTGCCAGCAGCTTTAGCGGGGGAAGCAATGAGCAGTTCTTC.

V is TRBV2 and J is TRBJ1-3, with 7 positions matching TRBD1. CDR3 length: 15 amino acids. V lost 8 bases, J lost 3 bases, and 10 bases stayed unmatched. Germline-derived CDR1 and CDR2 are SNHLY and FYNNEI. CDR3 amino acids: CASPHSTGSGNTIYF. The CDR3 DNA reads TGTGCCAGCCCACATTCGACAGGGAGTGGAAACACCATATATTTT.

The genes are TRBV7-2 and TRBJ2-7; 8 nucleotides align to TRBD1. Germline assignment: CDR1 SGHTA and CDR2 FQGNSA. V shed 3 bases and J 0 bases; nucleotides not matched to a gene: 16. The CDR3 contains 19 residues. This CDR3 is CASSLSPSFAGQVSYEQYF. The DNA of the CDR3 is TGTGCCAGCAGCTTGTCCCCCAGCTTTGCGGGACAGGTCTCCTACGAGCAGTACTTC.

The CDR3 DNA reads as TGTGCCAGCAGGGGGCCAGATACGCAGTATTTT. Encoded protein: CASRGPDTQYF. This chain uses TRBV6-6 with TRBJ2-3; D is possibly TRBD1 (5 bases). There are 11 residues in the CDR3. Trimming shortened V by 6 bases and J by 4 bases, and 5 bases separated the two germline ends. The germline V gene has CDR1 MNHNY and CDR2 SVGAGI (reference sequence).